Below are 12 T cell receptor beta chains sequenced from a single sample in a study of T-cell memory formation after mild COVID-19. TCRdb ran MiXCR on the 5' RACE reads and lists one entry per CDR3 protein. The sample holds 470,000 or so distinct CDR3 sequences; about 23% are singletons and the top ten take roughly an eighth. The sequenced sample was PBMCs or a T cell subset sorted from them (not recorded which). These receptors all come from an adult woman who had mild COVID-19 (a few samples of this study predate the infection). Cell type and time point are not known.

The CDR3 region has the DNA TGCGCCAGCAGCTATAGCGGGGCCCGTCAAGAGACCCAGTACTTC. As protein: CASSYSGARQETQYF. The V call is TRBV5-1, the J call TRBJ2-5; TRBD2 matches 8 bases. J was trimmed by 2 bases and V by 3 bases; bases with no gene match: 6. CDR1 SGHRS and CDR2 YFSETQ come from the germline V gene. This CDR3 contains 15 residues.

This chain connects TRBV7-2 to TRBJ2-7; TRBD1 matches at 8 bases. Losses at the gene ends were 0 bases for V and 3 bases for J; bases not matched to a gene: 1. This CDR3 region has 14 residues. The germline gives CDR1 SGHTA, CDR2 FQGNSA. This CDR3 is CASSLAQGDYEQYF. The DNA of the CDR3 is TGTGCCAGCAGCTTAGCACAGGGGGACTACGAGCAGTACTTC.

The rearrangement uses TRBV12-3 or TRBV12-4 and TRBJ2-7; the D is unclear. V was trimmed by 6 bases and J by 7 bases, leaving 19 bases between them. The CDR3 sequence is 14 residues long. The CDR3: CASSSDPPLREQYF. The CDR3 bases are TGTGCCAGCAGCTCAGACCCCCCACTGCGTGAGCAGTACTTC.

J is TRBJ1-1 and V is TRBV7-8; 7 positions agree with TRBD1. Unmatched junction bases numbered 12, after V lost 6 bases and J lost 5 bases. The CDR3 has 15 amino acids. The V gene's germline CDR1 is SGHVS and CDR2 FQNEAQ. Here the CDR3 reads CASSLAGTERTEAFF. The CDR3 nucleotides are TGTGCCAGCAGTCTCGCCGGGACAGAACGAACTGAAGCTTTCTTT.

This chain links TRBV12-5 with TRBJ2-7; 9 nucleotides agree with TRBD1. V was clipped by 5 bases and J by 2 bases; unmatched bases: 4. This CDR3 region has 14 residues. The germline CDR1 and CDR2 sequences are LGHNT and FRNRAP. CDR3 region: CASGQTGGPYEQYF. CDR3 DNA: TGTGCTAGTGGTCAGACAGGGGGGCCCTACGAGCAGTACTTC.

This clonotype has more than one count but fewer than ten. The V gene is TRBV4-3, the J gene TRBJ2-7; TRBD2 is a possible D gene (6 bases). Germline V lookup: CDR1 LGHNA, CDR2 YSLEER. V was trimmed by 3 bases and J by 2 bases, leaving 11 bases between them. This CDR3 is 14 amino acids long. The CDR3 DNA sequence: TGCGCCAGCAGCCAGGGGACTGCCACCTACGAGCAGTACTTC. Translated: CASSQGTATYEQYF.

This clonotype was counted only a few times. The chain uses TRBV12-3 or TRBV12-4 and TRBJ2-1, with 9 bases identical to TRBD2. The CDR3 extends over 16 amino acids. V gave up 5 bases and J gave up 7 bases; unmatched junction bases: 12. As DNA, the CDR3 is TGTGCCAGCAGTCCTAAGGGCGGGGGGGCAAGGAATGAGCAGTTCTTC. Its protein product is CASSPKGGGARNEQFF.

There are a few counts of this clonotype. The gene calls are TRBV11-3 and TRBJ2-1; D tentatively reads TRBD1 or TRBD2 (6 bases each). CDR1 is SGHNT and CDR2 is YENEEA in the germline V gene. Between the trimmed V and J ends, which lost 4 bases and 5 bases, there was a span of 18 bases. The CDR3 has 16 amino acids. CDR3 sequence (DNA): TGTGCCAGCAGCTACCGAAAACTAGCAGGGGACAATGAGCAGTTCTTC. Protein product: CASSYRKLAGDNEQFF.

This chain connects TRBV5-1 to TRBJ2-7; TRBD1 matches at 8 bases. Germline assignment: CDR1 SGHRS and CDR2 YFSETQ. Germline trimming cut 4 bases from V and 3 bases from J; bases unmatched to any gene: 6. The CDR3 runs to 14 residues. CDR3 coding DNA: TGCGCCAGCAGCCCAGGGGGCGCTATCTACGAGCAGTACTTC. Translating gives CASSPGGAIYEQYF.

This clonotype has only a few counts. The chain employs TRBV18 and TRBJ1-6, with unresolved D. The CDR3 is 13 residues long. Per the germline V gene, CDR1 is KGHSH and CDR2 is LQKENI. Between the trimmed V and J ends, which lost 3 bases and 6 bases, there was a span of 6 bases. CDR3 sequence: CASSPGGNSPLHF. In DNA, the CDR3 is TGTGCCAGCTCACCGGGCGGTAATTCACCCCTCCACTTT.

This clonotype was observed a handful of times. The chain employs TRBV28 and TRBJ1-5; D might be TRBD1 (6 bases). There are 16 residues in the CDR3. V lost 5 bases and J 5 bases, leaving 19 bases between the germline ends. From germline, CDR1 is MDHEN and CDR2 SYDVKM. Here the CDR3 DNA reads TGTGCCAGCAGTCCCAACTCAGGGGCGTGGTATCAGCCCCAGCATTTT. It yields the protein CASSPNSGAWYQPQHF.

This clonotype has more than one count but fewer than ten. The DNA of the CDR3 is TGCGCCAGCAGCCCGGGACAGGGGGCAGCAGATACGCAGTATTTT. Its translation is CASSPGQGAADTQYF. This chain uses TRBV5-1 with TRBJ2-3; 12 nucleotides match TRBD1. Looked up from germline, CDR1 is SGHRS and CDR2 is YFSETQ. V trimming: 4 bases; J trimming: 4 bases; junction bases outside the gene matches: 4. The CDR3 is 15 residues long.